These 15 T cell receptor beta chains were all obtained from the same sample, sequenced in a study of blood T cell repertoires in COVID-19. Sequencing was performed with immunoSEQ multiplex PCR; in TCRdb, only in-frame clones are kept and a portion is missing. The data contain roughly 150,000 clones, approximately 92% of them singletons. The sequencing sample was made of peripheral blood. These receptors all stem from a man aged 18 to 29 with COVID-19, enrolled during active disease.

Written as DNA, the CDR3 is TGTGCCAGCAGTGTCAGGCTTTATAGCAATCAGCCCCAGCATTTT. Protein: CASSVRLYSNQPQHF. This chain joins TRBV2 and TRBJ1-5; D unresolved. Germline values: CDR1 SNHLY, CDR2 FYNNEI. Trimming removed 4 bases from V and 0 bases from J, with 10 bases in between. The CDR3 extends over 15 amino acids.

The chain has TRBV7-2 and TRBJ2-5, with a weak D call TRBD1 (5 bases). CDR1 is SGHTA, CDR2 FQGNSA, per germline. V lost 1 base and J 1 base, leaving 10 bases between the germline ends. The CDR3 spans 15 residues. This CDR3 reads CASSLGGRVQETQYF. The CDR3 DNA reads TGTGCCAGCAGCTTAGGCGGCAGGGTCCAAGAGACCCAGTACTTC.

In DNA, the CDR3 is TGTGCCAGCAGTGGGGAGGACAGGGGGCCCCTTGGAGAGCAGTACTTC. Protein product: CASSGEDRGPLGEQYF. The chain is built from TRBV6-1 and TRBJ2-7, with TRBD1 matching 11 bases. V lost 4 bases and J lost 7; bases outside the gene matches: 12. The germline V gene encodes CDR1 MNHNS and CDR2 SASEGT. The CDR3 has 16 residues.

This chain joins TRBV4-3 and TRBJ2-3; D possibly corresponds to TRBD1 (6 bases). The CDR3 sequence is 15 residues long. V gave up 1 base and J gave up 2 bases, with 10 bases separating them. CDR1 and CDR2 from the germline V gene are LGHNA and YSLEER. The CDR3 nucleotides read TGCGCCAGCAGCCAAGTGACAGGCCCCACAGATACGCAGTATTTT. Amino acids: CASSQVTGPTDTQYF.

V is TRBV28 and J is TRBJ2-7; D possibly corresponds to TRBD2 (5 bases). Trimming shortened V by 3 bases and J by 3 bases, and 12 bases separated the two germline ends. The CDR3 has 14 amino acids. Germline V gene lookup returns CDR1 MDHEN and CDR2 SYDVKM. The CDR3 DNA reads TGTGCCAGCAGTTTTGGAGCAGGAGGCTACGAGCAGTACTTC. This gives the protein CASSFGAGGYEQYF.

V gene TRBV12-2 combines with J gene TRBJ2-1; the table's TRBD2 call for D was not verified on the DNA. TRBV12-2 is a documented pseudogene. The CDR3 sequence is 16 residues long. CDR3 sequence reads: CASRFMGGANYNEQFF. DNA for the CDR3: TGTGCAAGTCGCTTCATGGGGGGAGCGAACTACAATGAGCAGTTCTTC.

This chain links TRBV9 with TRBJ1-2, with TRBD1 matching over 9 bases. Trimming took 1 base from V and 6 from J; bases not matched to a gene: 1. Germline assignment: CDR1 SGDLS and CDR2 YYNGEE. The CDR3 length is 13 residues. The CDR3 region is CASSVRDRDGYTF. In DNA, the CDR3 is TGTGCCAGCAGCGTACGGGACAGGGATGGCTACACCTTC. Supplemented by reference TRBV9 and TRBJ1-2, the full variable domain reads DSGVTQTPKHLITATGQRVTLRCSPRSGDLSVYWYQQSLDQGLQFLIQYYNGEERAKGNILERFSAQQFPDLHSELNLSSLELGDSALYFCASSVRDRDGYTFGSGTRLTVV.

This chain joins TRBV14 and TRBJ1-2, with D perhaps matching TRBD1 (6 bases). The CDR3 has 16 residues. In germline, CDR1 is SGHDN, CDR2 FVKESK. Trimming cost V 5 bases and J 1 base, with 17 bases left between them. The CDR3 is CASSKFRDTINYGYTF. The CDR3 bases are TGTGCCAGCAGCAAATTCCGGGACACCATTAACTATGGCTACACCTTC.

V and J are TRBV9 and TRBJ2-5; maybe TRBD1 (5 bases). The germline gives CDR1 SGDLS, CDR2 YYNGEE. CDR3 size: 14 residues. With 3 bases removed from V and 3 bases from J, the gap between germline ends came to 12 bases. The CDR3 sequence: CASSARTREETQYF. CDR3 DNA: TGTGCCAGCAGCGCTCGGACCAGGGAAGAGACCCAGTACTTC.

V usage is TRBV7-2 and J usage is TRBJ2-7, with TRBD2 matching 9 bases. V trimming: 11 bases; J trimming: 0 bases; junction bases outside the gene matches: 17. The CDR3 runs to 17 residues. Germline V CDR1 and CDR2: SGHTA, FQGNSA. The CDR3 DNA sequence: TGTGCCTGTGGACGAGAGCTAGCGGGAAGGGGCTCCTACGAGCAGTACTTC. Encoded protein: CACGRELAGRGSYEQYF.

The rearrangement links TRBV7-9 to TRBJ2-7; 10 bases are a match to TRBD2. The junction had 4 bases not matched to a gene; V was cut back by 4 bases and J by 1 base. This CDR3 region has 15 residues. The germline V gene encodes CDR1 SEHNR and CDR2 FQNEAQ (reference sequence). The CDR3 sequence is CASSSLAGTSYEQYF. The CDR3 DNA sequence: TGTGCCAGCAGCTCACTAGCGGGAACGTCCTACGAGCAGTACTTC.

The V call is TRBV11-3, the J call TRBJ2-7; D perhaps matches TRBD1 (5 bases). The CDR3 totals 17 residues. The germline CDR1 and CDR2 sequences are SGHNT and YENEEA. Deletions cut 5 bases from V and 5 bases from J, with 25 bases between. The CDR3, as DNA: TGTGCCAGCAGCCCGCTGCGTTTCGGCAGGGCGGTCCACGAGCAGTACTTC. Protein product: CASSPLRFGRAVHEQYF.

The rearrangement joins TRBV7-9 to TRBJ1-1; tentatively, D is TRBD1 (6 bases). Deletions cut 1 base from V and 4 bases from J, with 10 bases between. Germline lookup yields CDR1 SEHNR and CDR2 FQNEAQ (reference sequence). The CDR3 is made up of 14 amino acids. CDR3 loop: CASSLDQGSTEAFF. In DNA form, the CDR3 reads TGTGCCAGCAGCTTAGACCAGGGGTCCACTGAAGCTTTCTTT.

The chain links TRBV7-2 to TRBJ2-3; 10 positions match TRBD1. The trim removed 4 bases at V and 2 bases at J, leaving 12 bases unmatched. The germline V gene encodes CDR1 SGHTA and CDR2 FQGNSA. The CDR3 length is 18 residues. CDR3: CASSSRARTGGDTDTQYF. Written as DNA, the CDR3 is TGTGCCAGCAGCTCCCGAGCCAGGACAGGGGGGGACACAGATACGCAGTATTTT.

This chain connects TRBV27 to TRBJ2-7, with TRBD2 matching over 8 bases. The CDR3 spans 14 residues. J lost 2 bases, V lost 6 bases, and 6 bases had no gene match. Germline CDR1 is MNHEY and CDR2 is SMNVEV (reference sequence). The DNA of the CDR3 is TGTGCCAGCAGACCGTTAGCGGGACCCTACGAGCAGTACTTC. This codes for CASRPLAGPYEQYF.